Presented here are 2 T cell receptor beta chains from one specimen sequenced in a study of cytomegalovirus exposure and HLA in healthy donors. Researchers ran the PCR with 60 Vbeta and 13 Jbeta primers. Repertoires were generated with immunoSEQ multiplex PCR, while TCRdb's copy carries only in-frame clones and drops some. Of 150,000 to 200,000 clones in the sample, approximately 86% were seen once. Sequencing input: PBMCs. The receptors were sampled from a young woman in good health and CMV-seronegative.

The V call is TRBV19, the J call TRBJ1-5; perhaps TRBD1 as D (6 bases). The CDR3 is made up of 13 amino acids. V shed 9 bases and J shed 3 bases, with 12 bases lying between them. Germline CDR1 LNHDA, CDR2 SQIVND (reference sequence). The CDR3 DNA reads TGTGCCAGCCGCTACAGGGTCAATCAGCCCCAGCATTTT. Its protein is CASRYRVNQPQHF.

In its sample, this clone was seen once. The chain employs TRBV4-1 and TRBJ2-7; 8 bases match TRBD1. J lost 4 bases, V lost 6 bases, and 8 bases had no gene match. This CDR3 region has 14 residues. Germline V gene sequence: CDR1 MGHRA, CDR2 YSYEKL. CDR3 nucleotides: TGCGCCAGCAGTCCCGGGACAGGTGGTTACGAGCAGTACTTC. Encoded protein: CASSPGTGGYEQYF.